The 29 T cell receptor beta chains below were found in one sample sequenced in a study of persistence of HIV-infected CD4 T cells. Their antigen targets remain unknown. This was the immunoSEQ version 4 assay in survey mode. Sequenced by immunoSEQ multiplex PCR; TCRdb stores in-frame clones only, minus some. The sample holds 50,000 to 65,000 clones; under 80% are singletons and the top ten take 1.5% to 2%. The stimulus was an HIV-1 Gag 15-mer peptide pool, about 1 ug/peptide/mL. Sorted nonresponding memory CD4+ T cells were CD40L-negative, CD69-negative, CD45RO-high. The sample was CD4+ T cells sorted from PBMCs after roughly 18-hour stimulation, taken from a patient who received antiretroviral therapy. All receptors come from an adult man with HIV who was CMV-seropositive.

The rearrangement joins TRBV6-5 to TRBJ1-4; 10 bases agree with TRBD1. Germline-derived CDR1 and CDR2 are MNHEY and SVGAGI. The CDR3 length is 15 residues. The J segment lost 8 bases and the V segment lost 6 bases, leaving 9 bases of the junction unmatched. CDR3 nucleotides: TGTGCCAGCAGCCTGACAGGGGGCCAGGGGGAAAAACTGTTTTTT. This encodes CASSLTGGQGEKLFF.

The chain couples TRBV5-1 to TRBJ2-1; TRBD2 aligns across 8 bases. Germline-derived CDR1 and CDR2 are SGHRS and YFSETQ. V lost 2 bases, J lost 10 bases, and 11 bases stayed unmatched. The length of the CDR3 is 15 residues. CDR3 protein: CASSLDGTRGGEQFF. The CDR3, as DNA: TGCGCCAGCAGCTTAGACGGGACTAGGGGTGGGGAGCAGTTCTTC.

J is TRBJ2-3 and V is TRBV14; D gene unclear. The CDR3 totals 13 residues. Germline V lookup: CDR1 SGHDN, CDR2 FVKESK. V was cut by 4 bases and J by 8 bases, with 13 bases left in between. The CDR3 loop reads CASSPPSYGTQYF. CDR3 coding DNA: TGTGCCAGCAGCCCCCCATCCTATGGTACGCAGTATTTT.

This rearrangement joins TRBV6-5 to TRBJ2-7; 7 bases line up with TRBD2. Germline CDR1 reads MNHEY; CDR2 reads SVGAGI. CDR3 size: 16 residues. Losses at the gene ends were 0 bases for V and 3 bases for J; bases not matched to a gene: 8. CDR3 in amino acids: CASSYSRAPGGYEQYF. CDR3 DNA: TGTGCCAGCAGTTACTCGAGAGCTCCGGGAGGCTACGAGCAGTACTTC.

This chain links TRBV29-1 with TRBJ1-1, with D possibly TRBD1 on 6 matching bases. Germline V gene sequence: CDR1 SQVTM, CDR2 ANQGSEA. Trimming cost V 6 bases and J 6 bases, with 11 bases left between them. The length of the CDR3 is 11 residues. The CDR3 DNA follows: TGCAGCGTCGTACAGGGTGCTGAAGCTTTCTTT. Residues: CSVVQGAEAFF.

The rearrangement joins TRBV5-4 to TRBJ2-7, with 11 bases fitting TRBD2. Germline CDR1 SGHNT, CDR2 YYREEE (reference sequence). J lost 2 bases, V lost 7 bases, and 11 bases had no gene match. The CDR3 sequence is 16 residues long. In DNA, the CDR3 is TGTGCCAGCGGCAGGATACTAGCGGGGGTCCCCTACGAGCAGTACTTC. Amino acids: CASGRILAGVPYEQYF.

This clone is a singleton in its sample. The chain joins TRBV7-2 to TRBJ2-7; 12 bases line up with TRBD1. V was clipped by 3 bases and J by 4 bases; unmatched bases: 7. The CDR3 loop spans 16 amino acids. Per germline, CDR1 SGHTA and CDR2 FQGNSA. The CDR3 protein is CASSFSGTGGNYEQYF. The CDR3 region has the DNA TGTGCCAGCAGCTTCAGCGGGACAGGGGGCAATTACGAGCAGTACTTC. The variable domain in full, completed from reference TRBV7-2 and TRBJ2-7, reads GAGVSQSPSNKVTEKGKDVELRCDPISGHTALYWYRQSLGQGLEFLIYFQGNSAPDKSGLPSDRFSAERTGGSVSTLTIQRTQQEDSAVYLCASSFSGTGGNYEQYFGPGTRLTVT.

The sample holds one count of this clone. The gene calls are TRBV28 and TRBJ1-4; D call uncertain. This CDR3 has 12 residues. V was shortened by 4 bases and J by 7 bases, with 7 bases between the two germline ends. Germline V gene data show CDR1 as MDHEN and CDR2 as SYDVKM. The CDR3 DNA is TGTGCCAGCAGTTACCGGGTTGAAAAACTGTTTTTT. The encoded protein is CASSYRVEKLFF.

This chain joins TRBV11-1 and TRBJ2-1; possibly TRBD1 or TRBD2 for D (5 bases each). This CDR3 spans 16 amino acids. V lost 5 bases and J lost 1, with 15 bases in between. Germline CDR1 reads SGHAT; CDR2 reads FQDESV (reference sequence). The CDR3 is CASSPGGGVSYNEQFF. The CDR3 nucleotides read TGTGCCAGCAGCCCTGGGGGTGGGGTGTCCTACAATGAGCAGTTCTTC.

J is TRBJ2-3 and V is TRBV18; 7 bases align to TRBD1. Germline lookup yields CDR1 KGHSH and CDR2 LQKENI. The CDR3 sequence is 16 residues long. J was trimmed by 0 bases and V by 3 bases; bases with no gene match: 6. The CDR3 DNA reads TGTGCCAGCTCACCGAGGGGGCCGACTAGCACAGATACGCAGTATTTT. As protein: CASSPRGPTSTDTQYF.

This clone was recorded a few times. The chain uses TRBV7-9 and TRBJ1-1, with D perhaps matching TRBD1 (5 bases). The CDR3 spans 17 residues. V lost 5 bases to trimming and J lost 4 bases, with 23 bases between them. From germline, CDR1 is SEHNR and CDR2 FQNEAQ (reference sequence). In DNA, the CDR3 is TGTGCCAGCAGCCCAGGAGGGAGCAGGGCAAGAGTCACTGAAGCTTTCTTT. Encoded protein: CASSPGGSRARVTEAFF.

The chain combines TRBV19 with TRBJ1-3, with a weak D call TRBD1 (6 bases). Germline V gene sequence: CDR1 LNHDA, CDR2 SQIVND (reference sequence). The length of the CDR3 is 16 residues. With 3 bases removed from V and 0 bases from J, the gap between germline ends came to 12 bases. The DNA of the CDR3 is TGTGCCAGTAGTATCCCCGGGGGCCTCTCTGGAAACACCATATATTTT. Encoded protein: CASSIPGGLSGNTIYF.

A single count supports this clone. The V and J genes are TRBV6-2 or TRBV6-3 and TRBJ2-1; 7 bases map to TRBD2. V gave up 4 bases and J gave up 8 bases; unmatched junction bases: 8. Per the germline V gene, CDR1 is MNHEY and CDR2 is SVGEGT. The CDR3 contains 14 residues. The CDR3 sequence is CASSSVGTNDEQFF. The CDR3 nucleotides read TGTGCCAGCAGTTCGGTCGGGACTAACGATGAGCAGTTCTTC.

CDR3 nucleotides: TGCAGTGCTAGAGGGGGGGTAGAAGCTTTCTTT. Its translation: CSARGGVEAFF. The V gene is TRBV20-1, the J gene TRBJ1-1; tentatively, D is TRBD1 (5 bases). The CDR3 is 11 amino acids. Germline values: CDR1 DFQATT, CDR2 SNEGSKA (reference sequence). Trimming took 1 base from V and 8 from J, leaving 8 bases between them.

This chain joins TRBV5-4 and TRBJ2-3; TRBD1 might be the D (6 bases). The CDR3 is 13 residues long. The V end was cut by 1 base, the J end by 6 bases, with 9 bases between. Germline V gene data show CDR1 as SGHNT and CDR2 as YYREEE (reference sequence). The CDR3 here is CASSLQGRDTQYF. CDR3 bases: TGTGCCAGCAGCTTGCAGGGGCGGGATACGCAGTATTTT.

V is TRBV6-5 and J is TRBJ1-1, with 11 nucleotides matching TRBD1. CDR1 and CDR2 from the germline V gene are MNHEY and SVGAGI. The CDR3 runs 15 residues. The junction had 6 bases not matched to a gene; V was cut back by 6 bases and J by 3 bases. The CDR3 nucleotides read TGTGCCAGCAGGGACAGGGGGCAAGGTCACACTGAAGCTTTCTTT. Amino acid sequence: CASRDRGQGHTEAFF.

The rearrangement links TRBV6-5 to TRBJ2-3; D is possibly TRBD2 (5 bases). This CDR3 region has 15 residues. In germline, CDR1 is MNHEY, CDR2 SVGAGI. Trimming took 4 bases from V and 1 from J, leaving 12 bases between them. CDR3 nucleotide sequence: TGTGCCAGCAGTTTCCGCCTGCGGGGCACAGATACGCAGTATTTT. Protein product: CASSFRLRGTDTQYF.

V gene TRBV5-5 combines with J gene TRBJ2-3, with TRBD1 matching over 11 bases. In germline, CDR1 is SGHKS, CDR2 YYEKEE (reference sequence). The CDR3 has 16 amino acids. V was clipped by 0 bases and J by 4 bases; unmatched bases: 4. The CDR3 reads CASSLGDRGSADTQYF. The DNA for the CDR3 is TGTGCCAGCAGCTTGGGGGACAGGGGGAGCGCAGATACGCAGTATTTT.

J is TRBJ2-5 and V is TRBV5-1; D is uncertain. This CDR3 is built from 12 residues. Looked up from germline, CDR1 is SGHRS and CDR2 is YFSETQ. V lost 0 bases, J lost 1 base, and 1 base lay in between. The CDR3 DNA follows: TGCGCCAGCAGCTTGGCCCAAGAGACCCAGTACTTC. This codes for CASSLAQETQYF.

This chain joins TRBV10-3 and TRBJ2-1; D is ambiguous. V was pared by 4 bases and J by 6 bases, with 7 bases between. Germline-derived CDR1 and CDR2 are ENHRY and SYGVKD. The CDR3 consists of 12 residues. DNA for the CDR3: TGTGCCATCAGTGCTTCAGGCAATGAGCAGTTCTTC. Its translation is CAISASGNEQFF.

V is TRBV6-5 and J is TRBJ1-5, with TRBD1 matching over 7 bases. The V gene end was trimmed by 0 bases and the J gene end by 6 bases; junction bases not matched to a gene: 8. The germline gives CDR1 MNHEY, CDR2 SVGAGI. The CDR3 sequence is 16 residues long. DNA for the CDR3: TGTGCCAGCAGTTACTCGATCTCAGGGGGAGGTCAGCCCCAGCATTTT. Its protein product is CASSYSISGGGQPQHF.

The V call is TRBV4-2, the J call TRBJ2-3, with TRBD1 matching over 10 bases. The CDR3 runs to 16 residues. The V gene end was trimmed by 0 bases and the J gene end by 4 bases; junction bases not matched to a gene: 4. The germline gives CDR1 LGHNA, CDR2 YNFKEQ. The CDR3 here is CASSQDGQGGADTQYF. CDR3 DNA sequence: TGTGCCAGCAGCCAAGACGGACAGGGGGGCGCAGATACGCAGTATTTT.

The chain employs TRBV7-8 and TRBJ1-2, with 7 bases fitting TRBD1. Germline values: CDR1 SGHVS, CDR2 FQNEAQ. The CDR3 covers 13 residues. J lost 3 bases, V lost 5 bases, and 3 bases had no gene match. CDR3 sequence (DNA): TGTGCCAGCAGCACCGACAGGGACTATGGCTACACCTTC. Translated, it gives CASSTDRDYGYTF.

This clone was recorded a few times. The chain employs TRBV6-5 and TRBJ2-3, with 8 bases matching TRBD2. Germline-derived CDR1 and CDR2 are MNHEY and SVGAGI. There are 15 residues in the CDR3. J gave up 2 bases and V 6 bases, and 7 bases lay outside the gene matches. The CDR3 sequence: CASSQGLAPTDTQYF. The CDR3 bases are TGTGCCAGCAGCCAAGGACTAGCCCCCACAGATACGCAGTATTTT.

This clone was seen ten or more times. The rearrangement joins TRBV12-3 or TRBV12-4 to TRBJ1-2; a possible D gene is TRBD1 (5 bases). Between the trimmed V and J ends, which lost 8 bases and 3 bases, there was a span of 13 bases. The CDR3 has 13 amino acids. CDR3 sequence: CASVQGSHYGYTF. The CDR3 nucleotides are TGTGCCAGCGTCCAGGGCAGTCACTATGGCTACACCTTC.

The V call is TRBV7-9, the J call TRBJ2-3, with D tentatively TRBD2 (7 bases). This CDR3 spans 15 amino acids. Germline-derived CDR1 and CDR2 are SEHNR and FQNEAQ (reference sequence). Trimming removed 5 bases at V and 1 base at J, with 13 bases between. The CDR3 nucleotides read TGTGCCAGCAGCCGGGGGGCTGCAGGCACAGATACGCAGTATTTT. It yields the protein CASSRGAAGTDTQYF.

This chain links TRBV7-2 with TRBJ1-2, with 8 nucleotides matching TRBD1. The trim removed 4 bases at V and 2 bases at J, leaving 6 bases unmatched. Germline V lookup: CDR1 SGHTA, CDR2 FQGNSA. The CDR3 is 15 amino acids. The CDR3 nucleotides read TGTGCCAGCAGCTCCACAGGGGGAGGAAACTATGGCTACACCTTC. It encodes CASSSTGGGNYGYTF.

CDR3 DNA: TGTGCCAGCAGCCAGGCACTTGGCCTCTCTGGAAACACCATATATTTT. This sequence encodes CASSQALGLSGNTIYF. This rearrangement joins TRBV14 to TRBJ1-3; D unresolved. The CDR3 covers 16 residues. The V gene's germline CDR1 is SGHDN and CDR2 FVKESK. V was pared by 3 bases and J by 0 bases, with 12 bases between. Supplemented by reference TRBV14 and TRBJ1-3, the full variable domain reads EAGVTQFPSHSVIEKGQTVTLRCDPISGHDNLYWYRRVMGKEIKFLLHFVKESKQDESGMPNNRFLAERTGGTYSTLKVQPAELEDSGVYFCASSQALGLSGNTIYFGEGSWLTVV.

The J gene is TRBJ1-2, the V gene TRBV3-1 (or the pseudogene TRBV3-2); tentative D call: TRBD1 (6 bases). With 8 bases removed from V and 4 bases from J, the gap between germline ends came to 17 bases. CDR1 is LGHDT, CDR2 YNNKEL, per germline (reference sequence). The CDR3 totals 14 residues. Written as DNA, the CDR3 is TGTGCCAGCCGTGGTGGGGGGCGCTTCTATGGCTACACCTTC. Its translation: CASRGGGRFYGYTF.